This paragraph covers one T cell receptor beta chain sequence. The data are from a study of blood T cell repertoires in COVID-19. V lost 5 bases, J lost 9 bases, and 7 bases stayed unmatched. Germline V gives CDR1 MDHEN, CDR2 SYDVKM. The CDR3 is 14 amino acids. Sequencing used immunoSEQ multiplex PCR; TCRdb keeps in-frame clones, though not all of them. The data contain around 250,000 clones, roughly 89% of them seen just once; the ten biggest clones take up less than 3%. The chain joins TRBV28 to TRBJ1-6, with 7 bases matching TRBD1. Sequenced material: peripheral blood. This receptor was identified in a woman under 40 with active or convalescent COVID-19. The CDR3 coding sequence is TGTGCCAGCAGTATCACAGGGGAAGGTTCACCCCTCCACTTT. Amino acid sequence: CASSITGEGSPLHF.